This TCR beta chain was captured in a study of T cell repertoires in cytomegalovirus infection. CDR3 length: 18 residues. V lost 7 bases to trimming and J lost 1 base; unmatched junction nucleotides: 15. The germline V gene has CDR1 SNHLY and CDR2 FYNNEI. MiXCR was run by TCRdb on the reads, yielding one entry per CDR3 protein. Of 250,000 to 300,000 distinct CDR3 sequences in the sample, roughly 23% were seen once. The sample was PBMCs. The V call is TRBV2, the J call TRBJ2-3; 9 bases align to TRBD2. The sequence was obtained from a human donor in good health (CMV status not recorded). Some clones in this sample may be carry-over from other donors' samples. Here the CDR3 DNA reads TGTGCCAGCACTGCAGGATTTGGCGGGGGGGCCCGCACAGATACGCAGTATTTT. This gives the protein CASTAGFGGGARTDTQYF.